In its sample, the clone carrying this T cell receptor (beta chain) was seen a few times. The data were taken from a study of sequential checkpoint blockade in melanoma. Looked up from germline, CDR1 is MRHNA and CDR2 is SNTAGT. This CDR3 has 15 residues. Deletions cut 4 bases from V and 2 bases from J, with 9 bases between. This sample's treatment: randomized to nivolumab then ipilimumab (arm A) or the reverse (arm B). This table comes from immunoSEQ multiplex PCR, and its TCRdb copy is limited to in-frame clones, with some not included. Altogether roughly 34,000 clones are present, 86% being singletons, with the ten largest covering roughly 23%.

The source was CD8+ T cells sorted from blood (inferred from file names), collected from a patient given nivolumab and ipilimumab in sequence. J is TRBJ2-6 and V is TRBV6-4; tentative D call: TRBD1 (6 bases). The TCR originated in a human donor with melanoma. The CDR3 DNA reads TGTGCCAGCAGTGTACAGGGTGCTGGGGCCAACGTCCTGACTTTC. Residues: CASSVQGAGANVLTF.